Below are 11 T cell receptor beta chains sequenced from a single sample in a study of beta chain features in type 1 diabetes. Isolated RNA was reverse transcribed in full, so expressed TCRB transcripts were sequenced. Libraries were prepared by immunoSEQ multiplex PCR; TCRdb keeps only in-frame clonotypes and omits some of them. The sample yields some 63,000 clones, about 60% seen once. Source material: Tregs from blood. The receptors here all came from a young woman in good health.

The sample holds a few counts of this clone. The chain uses TRBV5-6 and TRBJ2-3, with D possibly matching TRBD2 (5 bases). The CDR3 is made up of 15 amino acids. Germline CDR1 reads SGHDT; CDR2 reads YYEEEE. V lost 4 bases to trimming and J lost 3 bases, with 15 bases between them. Here the CDR3 reads CASSPTWRTTDTQYF. The CDR3 coding sequence is TGTGCCAGCAGCCCTACCTGGAGGACTACAGATACGCAGTATTTT.

This clone showed up many times. The chain combines TRBV7-9 with TRBJ1-1, with 11 bases lining up with TRBD1. The CDR3 has 17 residues. V trimming: 1 base; J trimming: 4 bases; junction bases outside the gene matches: 8. The germline gives CDR1 SEHNR, CDR2 FQNEAQ (reference sequence). The CDR3, as DNA: TGTGCCAGCAGCTTAGGAGTGGGACAGGGGGACTCCACTGAAGCTTTCTTT. Its protein is CASSLGVGQGDSTEAFF.

The V gene is TRBV5-1, the J gene TRBJ2-1; 8 bases map to TRBD1. Germline values: CDR1 SGHRS, CDR2 YFSETQ. After removal of 6 bases from V and 3 bases from J, the junction contained 8 bases not matched to a gene. The CDR3 loop spans 15 amino acids. CDR3 sequence: CASTSAGQVYNEQFF. The CDR3 bases are TGCGCCAGCACCTCTGCGGGACAGGTCTACAATGAGCAGTTCTTC.

Only a few counts were recorded for this clone. The gene calls are TRBV2 and TRBJ2-7; D might be TRBD2 (6 bases). Trimming removed 6 bases at V and 0 bases at J, with 12 bases between. CDR3 size: 14 residues. Germline values: CDR1 SNHLY, CDR2 FYNNEI. The CDR3 here is CASRAQGGSYEQYF. For the CDR3, the DNA is TGTGCCAGCAGGGCCCAGGGAGGCTCCTACGAGCAGTACTTC.

The chain is built from TRBV7-8 and TRBJ2-1; TRBD2 agrees at 15 bases. Germline CDR1 reads SGHVS; CDR2 reads FQNEAQ. V dropped 2 bases and J dropped 7; count of bases not matched to a gene: 3. The CDR3 spans 16 residues. This CDR3 reads CASSLRTSGGANEQFF. In DNA, the CDR3 is TGTGCCAGCAGCTTAAGGACTAGCGGGGGGGCGAATGAGCAGTTCTTC.

The chain recombines TRBV4-3 with TRBJ1-4; D call uncertain. Germline V lookup: CDR1 LGHNA, CDR2 YSLEER. V lost 0 bases to trimming and J lost 10 bases, with 9 bases between them. The CDR3 runs 13 residues. CDR3 region: CASSQESHGKLFF. In DNA, the CDR3 is TGCGCCAGCAGCCAAGAAAGTCACGGAAAACTGTTTTTT.

The rearrangement joins TRBV7-8 to TRBJ2-5, with 10 bases that match TRBD1. The J call is uncertain, as TRBJ2-7 better fits the DNA end. The CDR3 spans 18 residues. The germline gives CDR1 SGHVS, CDR2 FQNEAQ. The CDR3 sequence is CASSLWDRGLGISYEQYF. The CDR3 DNA reads as TGTGCCAGCAGCTTATGGGACAGGGGACTAGGGATAAGCTACGAGCAGTACTTC.

The rearrangement uses TRBV18 and TRBJ2-1; 9 nucleotides agree with TRBD2. CDR1 is KGHSH and CDR2 is LQKENI in the germline V gene. V lost 5 bases and J lost 4; bases outside the gene matches: 9. The CDR3 covers 16 residues. The CDR3 DNA follows: TGTGCCAGCTCATCACGAGAAGCGGGAGGATACAATGAGCAGTTCTTC. It translates to CASSSREAGGYNEQFF.

CDR3 protein: CASSLSGVTEAFF. The DNA of the CDR3 is TGTGCCAGCAGCTTATCCGGGGTTACTGAAGCTTTCTTT. The V call is TRBV11-2, the J call TRBJ1-1; no clear D. The V end was cut by 2 bases, the J end by 5 bases, with 9 bases between. Germline assignment: CDR1 SGHAT and CDR2 FQNNGV. The CDR3 is 13 amino acids.

The V gene is TRBV4-1, the J gene TRBJ2-7; D is ambiguous. Germline V gives CDR1 MGHRA, CDR2 YSYEKL. With 0 bases removed from V and 3 bases from J, the gap between germline ends came to 18 bases. This CDR3 contains 17 residues. As DNA, the CDR3 is TGCGCCAGCAGCCAAGAGTTGACTCCGGCGACCTACTACGAGCAGTACTTC. It yields the protein CASSQELTPATYYEQYF.

This chain uses TRBV9 with TRBJ1-1, with D perhaps matching TRBD1 (6 bases). Trimming removed 2 bases at V and 9 bases at J, with 14 bases between. CDR3 length: 13 amino acids. Germline V lookup: CDR1 SGDLS, CDR2 YYNGEE. CDR3 coding DNA: TGTGCCAGCAGCGTCAACAGGGAAAGTCAAGCTTTCTTT. Its translation is CASSVNRESQAFF. Supplemented by reference TRBV9 and TRBJ1-1, the full variable domain reads DSGVTQTPKHLITATGQRVTLRCSPRSGDLSVYWYQQSLDQGLQFLIQYYNGEERAKGNILERFSAQQFPDLHSELNLSSLELGDSALYFCASSVNRESQAFFGQGTRLTVV.